Below, 21 T cell receptor beta chains from the same sample are listed, as sequenced in a study of CD8+ T cells in alopecia areata. The treatment: oral pan-JAK inhibitor, 5-10 mg twice daily. Once RNA had been extracted, it was reverse transcribed into cDNA to act as the sequencing template. Generated by immunoSEQ multiplex PCR, the TCRdb table keeps only in-frame clones and is missing some. The sample includes 110,000 to 150,000 clones, 86% of them seen just once. The specimen was CD8+ T cells sorted from blood, collected at week 4, from a patient treated with tofacitinib. Source of these receptors: a human donor with alopecia areata.

The CDR3 region has the DNA TGCGCCAGCAGTGAGCCCCTAGCCAAAAACATTCAGTACTTC. It encodes CASSEPLAKNIQYF. The chain is built from TRBV10-2 and TRBJ2-4; D gene uncertain. Trimming left V 2 bases short and J 0 bases short, with 5 bases between. Germline CDR1 reads WSHSY; CDR2 reads SAAADI. The CDR3 length is 14 residues.

The rearrangement joins TRBV15 to TRBJ2-3; 13 bases match TRBD2. The CDR3 spans 15 residues. Trimming removed 4 bases from V and 6 bases from J; junction bases left unmatched: 4. The germline CDR1 and CDR2 sequences are LNHNV and YYDKDF (reference sequence). In nucleotides, the CDR3 is TGTGCCACCAGCACCTGGACTAGCGGGGGTGATACGCAGTATTTT. Translated: CATSTWTSGGDTQYF.

The chain links TRBV10-3 to TRBJ2-7; 7 bases map to TRBD2. V was pared by 4 bases and J by 2 bases, with 2 bases of the junction left unmatched. Germline-derived CDR1 and CDR2 are ENHRY and SYGVKD. The CDR3 spans 13 residues. As DNA, the CDR3 is TGTGCCATCAGTGGTGGGGGGGCCTACGAGCAGTACTTC. Translated, it gives CAISGGGAYEQYF.

The J gene is TRBJ2-5, the V gene TRBV2; a weak D match, TRBD1 (6 bases). The length of the CDR3 is 12 residues. V was shortened by 10 bases and J by 2 bases, with 11 bases between the two germline ends. From germline, CDR1 is SNHLY and CDR2 FYNNEI. CDR3 bases: TGTGCCACCCGGACAGCTCAAGAGACCCAGTACTTC. Translated: CATRTAQETQYF.

The chain joins TRBV5-4 to TRBJ2-1; D might be TRBD2 (5 bases). Germline-derived CDR1 and CDR2 are SGHNT and YYREEE (reference sequence). The V and J ends lost 5 bases and 8 bases respectively, with 14 bases between them. The CDR3 has 13 residues. The CDR3, as DNA: TGTGCCAGCAGAAATCCTAGCTTGGATGAGCAGTTCTTC. Translating gives CASRNPSLDEQFF.

The chain employs TRBV11-1 and TRBJ2-1; no clear D gene. Per germline, CDR1 SGHAT and CDR2 FQDESV (reference sequence). This CDR3 region has 14 residues. Trimming left V 3 bases short and J 0 bases short, with 6 bases between. DNA of the CDR3: TGTGCCAGCAGCTTGACGCCCTCCTACAATGAGCAGTTCTTC. Its translation: CASSLTPSYNEQFF.

This clone was recorded once. The J gene is TRBJ2-1, the V gene TRBV2; possible D gene TRBD2, 5 bases. The CDR3 covers 14 residues. Looked up from germline, CDR1 is SNHLY and CDR2 is FYNNEI. V was shortened by 0 bases and J by 4 bases, with 7 bases between the two germline ends. CDR3 in DNA: TGTGCCAGCAGTGAAGCACTAGTTTACAATGAGCAGTTCTTC. Translating it yields CASSEALVYNEQFF.

The chain employs TRBV29-1 and TRBJ1-2; the match to TRBD1 covers 11 bases. There are 11 residues in the CDR3. J lost 13 bases, V lost 4 bases, and 5 bases had no gene match. Germline loops: CDR1 SQVTM, CDR2 ANQGSEA. The CDR3 reads CSVGTGGGPTF. Written as DNA, the CDR3 is TGCAGCGTTGGGACAGGGGGCGGGCCCACCTTC.

This chain connects TRBV7-9 to TRBJ2-7; TRBD2 agrees at 7 bases. The germline V gene has CDR1 SEHNR and CDR2 FQNEAQ (reference sequence). V trimming: 8 bases; J trimming: 6 bases; junction bases outside the gene matches: 16. The CDR3 has 15 amino acids. This CDR3 reads CASQYQGREGFEQYF. The CDR3 DNA is TGTGCCAGCCAATACCAAGGCAGGGAGGGTTTCGAGCAGTACTTC.

This chain links TRBV7-7 with TRBJ2-1; no clear D gene. CDR3 length: 14 amino acids. Trimming took off 2 bases at V and 4 bases at J, with 9 bases between the two ends. The V gene's germline CDR1 is SSHAT and CDR2 FNYEAQ (reference sequence). The CDR3 here is CASSLSGGYNEQFF. The DNA for the CDR3 is TGTGCCAGCAGCTTAAGTGGTGGGTACAATGAGCAGTTCTTC.

This rearrangement joins TRBV25-1 to TRBJ1-2; TRBD1 might be the D (5 bases). The CDR3 is 12 residues long. The V end lost 4 bases, the J end lost 7 bases, and 10 bases lay between the germline ends. The germline V gene has CDR1 MGHDK and CDR2 SYGVNS. The chain's CDR3 is CASSGGRFGYTF. The CDR3 nucleotides read TGTGCCAGCAGTGGGGGACGGTTTGGCTACACCTTC.

J is TRBJ2-3 and V is TRBV7-9; 8 bases map to TRBD1. Germline-derived CDR1 and CDR2 are SEHNR and FQNEAQ (reference sequence). The length of the CDR3 is 15 residues. Trimming removed 4 bases from V and 3 bases from J; junction bases left unmatched: 6. The CDR3 sequence is CASSSGQGGTDTQYF. For the CDR3, the DNA is TGTGCCAGCAGCTCCGGACAGGGTGGAACAGATACGCAGTATTTT.

The CDR3 sequence is CASSLAGTYEQYF. The CDR3 region has the DNA TGTGCCAGCAGTTTGGCGGGAACTTACGAGCAGTACTTC. The chain carries TRBV27 and TRBJ2-7; possible D gene TRBD2, 6 bases. The V gene's germline CDR1 is MNHEY and CDR2 SMNVEV (reference sequence). With 3 bases removed from V and 4 bases from J, the gap between germline ends came to 10 bases. This CDR3 is built from 13 residues.

The chain links TRBV27 to TRBJ2-2, with D perhaps assigned TRBD1 or TRBD2 (5 bases each). Trimming left V 7 bases short and J 0 bases short, with 6 bases between. The CDR3 contains 13 residues. Per the germline V gene, CDR1 is MNHEY and CDR2 is SMNVEV (reference sequence). In nucleotides, the CDR3 is TGTGCCAGCATGGGGGCGAACACCGGGGAGCTGTTTTTT. It specifies CASMGANTGELFF.

The J gene is TRBJ2-2, the V gene TRBV5-4; 7 nucleotides match TRBD1. Germline values: CDR1 SGHNT, CDR2 YYREEE (reference sequence). V was pared by 0 bases and J by 2 bases, with 1 base of the junction left unmatched. The CDR3 extends over 15 amino acids. In DNA, the CDR3 is TGTGCCAGCAGCTTGGGGGACAGTAACACCGGGGAGCTGTTTTTT. As protein: CASSLGDSNTGELFF.

This clone was seen only a few times. The chain combines TRBV5-6 with TRBJ2-2; the D gene is possibly TRBD1 (6 bases). This CDR3 is built from 16 residues. The ends were cut back, 1 base at V and 2 bases at J, with 12 bases in the middle. Looked up from germline, CDR1 is SGHDT and CDR2 is YYEEEE. The DNA for the CDR3 is TGTGCCAGCAGCTTGTTTCCGGGACAAAACACCGGGGAGCTGTTTTTT. Translation: CASSLFPGQNTGELFF.

This rearrangement joins TRBV11-2 to TRBJ2-5, with no clear D. CDR3 size: 14 residues. V was pared by 2 bases and J by 7 bases, with 14 bases between. Per the germline V gene, CDR1 is SGHAT and CDR2 is FQNNGV. The CDR3 loop reads CASSLFSRPSTQYF. CDR3 nucleotide sequence: TGTGCCAGCAGCTTATTTAGCCGGCCCTCGACCCAGTACTTC.

The chain combines TRBV23-1 with TRBJ2-7, with TRBD1 matching 9 bases. TRBV23-1 is known as an ORF, though its function is uncertain. The CDR3 consists of 16 residues. Losses at the gene ends were 4 bases for V and 4 bases for J; bases not matched to a gene: 11. The CDR3 region is CASSLQYGTGCYEQYF. The CDR3 bases are TGCGCCAGCAGTCTACAATACGGGACAGGGTGTTACGAGCAGTACTTC.

The J gene is TRBJ2-3, the V gene TRBV29-1; D gene unclear. Germline V lookup: CDR1 SQVTM, CDR2 ANQGSEA. Trimming removed 7 bases from V and 5 bases from J, with 7 bases in between. The CDR3 is made up of 10 amino acids. DNA for the CDR3: TGCAGCGGTATGAGAGATACGCAGTATTTT. Residues: CSGMRDTQYF.

V and J are TRBV4-1 and TRBJ1-5; the D gene is possibly TRBD1 (5 bases). This CDR3 is 14 amino acids long. The V gene's germline CDR1 is MGHRA and CDR2 YSYEKL. V lost 4 bases to trimming and J lost 5 bases, with 12 bases between them. CDR3 DNA: TGCGCCAGCAGCCTTCTAGTGGGGGATCAGCCCCAGCATTTT. Protein product: CASSLLVGDQPQHF.

This clone came up once. V gene TRBV19 combines with J gene TRBJ2-2, with 9 positions matching TRBD1. The CDR3 has 16 residues. After removal of 5 bases from V and 4 bases from J, the junction contained 8 bases not matched to a gene. CDR1 LNHDA and CDR2 SQIVND come from the germline V gene (reference sequence). CDR3 in DNA: TGTGCCAGTAGTGCCGCCGGGACAGGGACCACCGGGGAGCTGTTTTTT. As protein: CASSAAGTGTTGELFF.